A selection of T cell receptor beta chains follows, all from one sample in a study of PD-1 blockade in classical Hodgkin lymphoma. Produced via immunoSEQ multiplex PCR; TCRdb's table is partial and in-frame only. This sample has under 80,000 clones, with 71% found just once. Sequencing used peripheral blood mononuclear cells (PBMCs), obtained before the second cycle of nivolumab. The receptors were sampled from a human donor with classical Hodgkin lymphoma. The CDR3 runs from the conserved cysteine through the conserved F or W. D genes are given only for firm matches. Where a row states a size, it is once, few, many or the class of an expanded clone; other rows omit it.

v_call	clone_size	j_call	d_call	cdr3_aa	cdr3_nt
TRBV30	-	TRBJ2-3	-	CAWSQDTGPLDTQYF	TGTGCCTGGAGTCAAGACACTGGCCCCCTCGATACGCAGTATTTT
TRBV19	-	TRBJ1-2	TRBD1	CASSIWDRGSPNYGYTF	TGTGCCAGTAGTATTTGGGACAGGGGCTCTCCTAACTATGGCTACACCTTC
TRBV9	-	TRBJ2-3	TRBD2	CASSPASGGVGDTQYF	TGTGCCAGCAGCCCTGCTAGCGGGGGGGTAGGAGATACGCAGTATTTT
TRBV2	-	TRBJ1-5	TRBD1	CASSETRGGSQPQHF	TGTGCCAGCAGTGAGACCAGGGGGGGAAGTCAGCCCCAGCATTTT
TRBV6-5	few	TRBJ2-2	-	CASRVQGTGELFF	TGTGCCAGCAGAGTTCAGGGAACCGGGGAGCTGTTTTTT
TRBV9	once	TRBJ1-4	-	CASSSGRGRWGNEKLFF	TGTGCCAGCAGCTCGGGAAGGGGAAGGTGGGGGAATGAAAAACTGTTTTTT
TRBV6-1	-	TRBJ1-4	-	CASSEAGEKLFF	TGTGCCAGCAGTGAAGCCGGGGAAAAACTGTTTTTT
TRBV5-5	-	TRBJ1-2	-	CASSSQADRTYGYTF	TGTGCCAGCAGCTCCCAAGCGGACAGAACCTATGGCTACACCTTC
TRBV6-6	-	TRBJ2-7	-	CASSYTFYEQYF	TGTGCCAGCAGTTACACATTCTACGAGCAGTACTTC
TRBV6-6	-	TRBJ2-2	-	CASRLVSTGELFF	TGTGCCAGCAGACTAGTCTCAACCGGGGAGCTGTTTTTT
TRBV20-1	-	TRBJ1-1	-	CSVGYETEAFF	TGCAGCGTGGGGTATGAGACTGAAGCTTTCTTT
TRBV13	-	TRBJ1-1	-	CASFVGSNTEAFF	TGTGCCAGTTTTGTGGGGTCGAACACTGAAGCTTTCTTT
TRBV11-3	once	TRBJ2-5	-	CASSVMGGETQYF	TGTGCCAGCAGCGTCATGGGAGGAGAGACCCAGTACTTC
TRBV18	once	TRBJ2-2	-	CASSRNTGELFF	TGTGCCAGCTCACGTAACACCGGGGAGCTGTTTTTT
TRBV6-6	-	TRBJ1-3	TRBD1	CASSSSTGDRNTIYF	TGTGCCAGCAGTTCCTCGACAGGGGACAGAAACACCATATATTTT
TRBV19	-	TRBJ1-3	-	CASSTRQYSGNTIYF	TGTGCCAGTAGCACCCGACAGTACTCTGGAAACACCATATATTTT
TRBV27	-	TRBJ1-6	-	CASTTHHYNSPLHF	TGTGCCAGCACCACACATCACTATAATTCACCCCTCCACTTT
TRBV5-1	-	TRBJ2-5	TRBD2	CASRPAGGGETQYF	TGCGCCAGCAGGCCTGCGGGGGGCGGGGAGACCCAGTACTTC
TRBV21-1	-	TRBJ2-5	-	CASSKTSGGVKETQYF	TGTGCCAGCAGCAAGACTAGCGGGGGGGTTAAAGAGACCCAGTACTTC
TRBV30	large	TRBJ1-2	-	CAWSQQSGIYGYTF	TGTGCCTGGAGTCAACAGTCAGGGATCTATGGCTACACCTTC
TRBV10-2	-	TRBJ2-7	TRBD2	CASSDSRFGGGPPKSHYEQYF	TGCGCCAGCAGTGACTCACGATTTGGCGGGGGTCCGCCCAAGAGCCACTACGAGCAGTACTTC
TRBV7-9	-	TRBJ2-7	-	CASSPAGTTSSLRFHEQYF	TGTGCCAGCAGCCCCGCGGGGACCACCTCATCCCTACGTTTCCACGAGCAGTACTTC
TRBV6-5	-	TRBJ1-3	TRBD1	CASCTGVYSGNTIYF	TGTGCCAGCTGTACAGGGGTCTACTCTGGAAACACCATATATTTT
TRBV27	-	TRBJ2-7	TRBD1	CASSRTFDRAHEQYF	TGTGCCAGCAGTCGTACCTTCGACAGGGCCCACGAGCAGTACTTC
TRBV5-4	-	TRBJ2-7	TRBD1	CASSMAGGARNEQYF	TGTGCCAGCAGTATGGCAGGGGGCGCAAGAAACGAGCAGTACTTC
TRBV5-4	-	TRBJ2-1	TRBD2	CASSLLSLAGDNEQFF	TGTGCCAGCAGCTTGTTGTCGCTAGCGGGGGACAATGAGCAGTTCTTC
TRBV4-2	-	TRBJ2-5	TRBD2	CASSQHSGLAGAQETQYF	TGTGCCAGCAGCCAGCATTCAGGACTAGCGGGGGCCCAAGAGACCCAGTACTTC
TRBV5-1	-	TRBJ1-3	-	CASSQQASGNTIYF	TGCGCCAGCAGCCAACAGGCGTCTGGAAACACCATATATTTT
TRBV7-9	-	TRBJ1-1	-	CASSLAPGVNTEAFF	TGTGCCAGCAGCTTAGCTCCTGGGGTGAACACTGAAGCTTTCTTT
TRBV4-1	-	TRBJ1-1	-	CASSSRVTENTEAFF	TGCGCCAGCAGCTCCCGAGTAACAGAGAACACTGAAGCTTTCTTT
TRBV5-1	once	TRBJ2-1	TRBD2	CASRRTSGPSYNEQFF	TGCGCCAGCAGACGGACTAGCGGGCCCTCCTACAATGAGCAGTTCTTC
TRBV5-1	-	TRBJ1-1	TRBD1	CASSPFGQGNTEAFF	TGCGCCAGCAGTCCGTTTGGACAGGGGAACACTGAAGCTTTCTTT
TRBV6-6	-	TRBJ1-4	-	CARDRNEKLFF	TGTGCCAGGGACCGGAATGAAAAACTGTTTTTT
TRBV13	-	TRBJ1-4	-	CASSSWGHNEKLFF	TGTGCCAGCAGCTCCTGGGGGCATAATGAAAAACTGTTTTTT
TRBV30	few	TRBJ2-1	TRBD2	CAWSVRGGRLAGEEQFF	TGTGCCTGGAGTGTAAGGGGAGGCCGACTAGCGGGGGAAGAGCAGTTCTTC
TRBV6-5	-	TRBJ2-2	-	CASSPDQVAGELFF	TGTGCCAGCAGCCCGGACCAAGTGGCCGGGGAGCTGTTTTTT
TRBV15	-	TRBJ2-6	TRBD1	CATSRGDRGRAGANVLTF	TGTGCCACCAGCAGGGGGGACAGGGGACGGGCTGGGGCCAACGTCCTGACTTTC
TRBV30	-	TRBJ1-4	-	CAWRRRGRIEKLFF	TGTGCCTGGAGACGCAGGGGCAGGATTGAAAAACTGTTTTTT